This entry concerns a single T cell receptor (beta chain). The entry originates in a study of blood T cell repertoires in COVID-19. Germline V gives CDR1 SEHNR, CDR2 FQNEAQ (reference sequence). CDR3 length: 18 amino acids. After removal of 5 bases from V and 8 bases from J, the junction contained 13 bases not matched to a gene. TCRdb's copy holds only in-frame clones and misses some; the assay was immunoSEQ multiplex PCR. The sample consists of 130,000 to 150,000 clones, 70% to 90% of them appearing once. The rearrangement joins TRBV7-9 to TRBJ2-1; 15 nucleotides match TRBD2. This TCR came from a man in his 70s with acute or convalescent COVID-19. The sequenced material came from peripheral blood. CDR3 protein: CASSHYIGRTSGRDEQFF. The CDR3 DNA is TGTGCCAGCAGCCACTACATCGGTCGGACTAGCGGGAGGGATGAGCAGTTCTTC.